The subject of this entry is one T cell receptor beta chain. The sample belongs to a study of blood T cell repertoires in COVID-19. Germline V gene lookup returns CDR1 SGHTA and CDR2 FQGNSA. J gave up 2 bases and V 2 bases, and 5 bases lay outside the gene matches. This CDR3 has 15 amino acids. In the source study's methods: By means of reference gene primer amplification, nucleated cell counts were estimated. Measured with immunoSEQ multiplex PCR; TCRdb has only the in-frame clones, and not every one. V, J and clone size are taken as reported in that table, and D and trimming were inferred from the DNA itself. The table includes 150,000 to 200,000 clones, around 77% detected once.

This TCR was recovered from a man between 60 and 70 years old with active or convalescent COVID-19. The material sequenced was peripheral blood. The chain recombines TRBV7-2 with TRBJ2-7; 8 bases agree with TRBD1. The CDR3: CASSLPDRATYEQYF. The CDR3 DNA is TGTGCCAGCAGCTTACCGGACAGGGCTACCTACGAGCAGTACTTC.